These 21 T cell receptor beta chains share one sample of origin, sequenced in a study of shared clonotypes between healthy human individuals. Clones were read by immunoSEQ multiplex PCR, and TCRdb kept only the in-frame ones, dropping some. The data show roughly 1 million clones, around 78% seen once. The sequenced material came from memory CD4+ T cells from PBMCs. Noted subset: CD45RA-negative fraction. The receptor source for this set is a young man in good health. Some clones in this sample may be carry-over from other donors' samples.

The V call is TRBV25-1, the J call TRBJ1-4; D is uncertain. The germline V and J ends were trimmed by 2 bases and 4 bases, with 8 bases remaining between them. Germline CDR1 is MGHDK and CDR2 is SYGVNS. This CDR3 comprises 14 residues. Written as DNA, the CDR3 is TGTGCCAGCAGTGAAAACAGCCTTAATGAAAAACTGTTTTTT. Protein product: CASSENSLNEKLFF.

The V gene is TRBV28, the J gene TRBJ2-1; TRBD2 matches 14 bases. Trimming at V came to 7 bases and at J to 7 bases, leaving 6 bases not matched to a gene. The CDR3 has 15 amino acids. Per germline, CDR1 MDHEN and CDR2 SYDVKM. In DNA form, the CDR3 reads TGTGCCAGCACGTTGGGACTAGCGGGAGTTAATGAGCAGTTCTTC. Its protein product is CASTLGLAGVNEQFF.

The CDR3 sequence is CASSAGDTQYF. The CDR3 bases are TGTGCCAGCTCAGCAGGTGATACGCAGTATTTT. The V and J genes are TRBV18 and TRBJ2-3; D gene unclear. The CDR3 spans 11 residues. The V gene's germline CDR1 is KGHSH and CDR2 LQKENI. V lost 5 bases and J lost 6, with 6 bases in between.

This clone was seen a handful of times. The chain joins TRBV10-3 to TRBJ2-1, with TRBD2 matching over 8 bases. Trimming took 6 bases from V and 2 from J; bases not matched to a gene: 6. The germline V gene encodes CDR1 ENHRY and CDR2 SYGVKD. The CDR3 is 15 residues long. DNA for the CDR3: TGTGCCATCAGGCCACTAGCGGAGGCCTACAATGAGCAGTTCTTC. Translation: CAIRPLAEAYNEQFF.

In its sample, this clone was seen a few times. V usage is TRBV7-3 and J usage is TRBJ2-7; the D gene is possibly TRBD1 (5 bases). The CDR3 loop spans 13 amino acids. Trimming stripped 0 bases from V and 12 bases from J, with 15 bases between. Germline lookup yields CDR1 SGHTA and CDR2 FQGTGA. CDR3 bases: TGTGCCAGCAGCTTAACGTTGACAGCCTCCCCGTACTTC. Amino acid sequence: CASSLTLTASPYF.

Here the CDR3 reads CASSRTTPGYEQYF. CDR3 nucleotides: TGTGCCAGCAGCCGAACTACGCCGGGCTACGAGCAGTACTTC. J is TRBJ2-7 and V is TRBV6-5; D gene unclear. The ends were cut back, 6 bases at V and 3 bases at J, with 15 bases in the middle. CDR3 size: 14 residues. The germline V gene encodes CDR1 MNHEY and CDR2 SVGAGI.

This chain joins TRBV19 and TRBJ1-5, with 7 bases matching TRBD1. V gave up 8 bases and J gave up 5 bases; unmatched junction bases: 12. Germline V lookup: CDR1 LNHDA, CDR2 SQIVND (reference sequence). This CDR3 has 15 amino acids. CDR3 sequence (DNA): TGTGCCAGTCGCAAGACAGGGAATTACGATCAGCCCCAGCATTTT. It translates to CASRKTGNYDQPQHF.

The chain employs TRBV2 and TRBJ2-5; either TRBD1 or TRBD2 may fit D (5 bases each). There are 14 residues in the CDR3. The V gene's germline CDR1 is SNHLY and CDR2 FYNNEI. V was shortened by 7 bases and J by 1 base, with 13 bases between the two germline ends. The chain's CDR3 is CASTIGTSQETQYF. CDR3 sequence (DNA): TGTGCCAGCACTATAGGGACGTCCCAAGAGACCCAGTACTTC.

This clone was picked up one time. The CDR3 region has the DNA TGTGCCAGCAGCCCCCGTGGGGCAGGGGGAGGTACTGAAGCTTTCTTT. Residues: CASSPRGAGGGTEAFF. This rearrangement joins TRBV11-2 to TRBJ1-1; TRBD1 agrees at 7 bases. Per the germline V gene, CDR1 is SGHAT and CDR2 is FQNNGV. The CDR3 is 16 residues long. V shed 5 bases, J shed 5 bases, and the junction held 14 bases outside the gene matches.

The chain has TRBV11-1 and TRBJ2-7; the D is unclear. V was pared by 2 bases and J by 2 bases, with 13 bases between. CDR3 size: 15 residues. CDR1 SGHAT and CDR2 FQDESV come from the germline V gene (reference sequence). CDR3: CASSLPDGEPYEQYF. CDR3 nucleotides: TGTGCCAGCAGCTTACCCGACGGAGAACCCTACGAGCAGTACTTC.

On this clone: Other DNA sequences within the sample encode an identical CDR3. This chain joins TRBV28 and TRBJ2-2; no firm D call. V was pared by 3 bases and J by 6 bases, with 5 bases between. The CDR3 sequence is 12 residues long. CDR1 and CDR2 (germline): MDHEN, SYDVKM. The DNA for the CDR3 is TGTGCCAGCAGTTTGGGTGCCGGGGAGCTGTTTTTT. This codes for CASSLGAGELFF.

This chain links TRBV6-6 with TRBJ2-1; 10 nucleotides line up with TRBD1. V gave up 6 bases and J gave up 1 base; unmatched junction bases: 6. Germline CDR1 and CDR2: MNHNY and SVGAGI (reference sequence). This CDR3 spans 16 amino acids. The CDR3 sequence: CASRPGQGVSYNEQFF. The CDR3, as DNA: TGTGCCAGCAGACCCGGACAGGGGGTATCCTACAATGAGCAGTTCTTC.

This chain joins TRBV7-3 and TRBJ2-1, with TRBD2 identical over 13 bases. The CDR3 covers 14 residues. Unmatched junction bases numbered 3, after V lost 5 bases and J lost 8 bases. Germline V gene lookup returns CDR1 SGHTA and CDR2 FQGTGA. The CDR3 sequence is CASSLGLAGDEQFF. Here the CDR3 DNA reads TGTGCCAGCAGCCTCGGACTAGCGGGAGATGAGCAGTTCTTC. The full variable domain, rest sourced from reference TRBV7-3 and TRBJ2-1, is GAGVSQTPSNKVTEKGKYVELRCDPISGHTALYWYRQSLGQGPEFLIYFQGTGAADDSGLPNDRFFAVRPEGSVSTLKIQRTERGDSAVYLCASSLGLAGDEQFFGPGTRLTVL.

The chain combines TRBV9 with TRBJ1-1; TRBD1 matches at 7 bases. Germline-derived CDR1 and CDR2 are SGDLS and YYNGEE. This CDR3 contains 13 residues. J lost 7 bases, V lost 5 bases, and 8 bases had no gene match. The CDR3 DNA follows: TGTGCCAGCAGTCTAGGACAGGCCCGTGAAGCTTTCTTT. Amino acid sequence: CASSLGQAREAFF.

This chain connects TRBV14 to TRBJ1-2; perhaps TRBD1 as D (5 bases). Trimming left V 2 bases short and J 4 bases short, with 8 bases between. CDR3 length equals 13 residues. Per germline, CDR1 SGHDN and CDR2 FVKESK. CDR3 sequence reads: CASSQLDSYGYTF. The CDR3 region has the DNA TGTGCCAGCAGCCAATTAGACAGCTATGGCTACACCTTC.

The gene calls are TRBV5-4 and TRBJ2-7, with D tentatively TRBD2 (6 bases). The CDR3 has 17 amino acids. The germline V and J ends were trimmed by 1 base and 3 bases, with 20 bases remaining between them. Germline CDR1 is SGHNT and CDR2 is YYREEE (reference sequence). Written as DNA, the CDR3 is TGTGCCAGCAGCTTGACCCGGGGTACGGGAGTTGACTACGAGCAGTACTTC. Amino acids: CASSLTRGTGVDYEQYF. Using reference TRBV5-4 and TRBJ2-7 for the parts outside the CDR3, the full variable domain is ETGVTQSPTHLIKTRGQQVTLRCSSQSGHNTVSWYQQALGQGPQFIFQYYREEENGRGNFPPRFSGLQFPNYSSELNVNALELDDSALYLCASSLTRGTGVDYEQYFGPGTRLTVT.

The table lists this clone with a few counts. V gene TRBV5-1 combines with J gene TRBJ1-2; D unresolved. This CDR3 has 14 amino acids. With 8 bases removed from V and 3 bases from J, the gap between germline ends came to 17 bases. The germline V gene encodes CDR1 SGHRS and CDR2 YFSETQ. The CDR3 DNA is TGCGCCAGGACCAAGGTGTCAGGCTACTATGGCTACACCTTC. Translating it yields CARTKVSGYYGYTF.

The chain links TRBV5-1 to TRBJ2-5; D is perhaps TRBD2 (6 bases). Germline values: CDR1 SGHRS, CDR2 YFSETQ. V gave up 5 bases and J gave up 3 bases, with 14 bases separating them. This CDR3 is 14 amino acids long. CDR3 coding DNA: TGCGCCAGCAGGCAGTCGGGGGTTGAAGAGACCCAGTACTTC. Its protein product is CASRQSGVEETQYF.

V and J are TRBV5-6 and TRBJ2-3, with 8 bases identical to TRBD1. The V segment lost 4 bases and the J segment 6 bases; nucleotides outside the gene matches: 4. The CDR3 totals 13 residues. Per germline, CDR1 SGHDT and CDR2 YYEEEE. CDR3 residues: CASSARGPDTQYF. CDR3 bases: TGTGCCAGCAGCGCCAGGGGGCCGGATACGCAGTATTTT.

This clone has only a few counts. The sample carries other DNA sequences with the same CDR3. The chain uses TRBV11-2 and TRBJ1-1, with a weak D call TRBD1 (5 bases). Germline V lookup: CDR1 SGHAT, CDR2 FQNNGV. CDR3 size: 13 residues. Trimming took off 5 bases at V and 4 bases at J, with 11 bases between the two ends. The CDR3: CASSPWGGTEAFF. The CDR3 DNA follows: TGTGCCAGCAGCCCATGGGGCGGCACTGAAGCTTTCTTT.

The V call is TRBV18, the J call TRBJ1-2; no firm D call. CDR1 is KGHSH, CDR2 LQKENI, per germline. The V end lost 6 bases, the J end lost 4 bases, and 12 bases lay between the germline ends. There are 13 residues in the CDR3. CDR3 sequence (DNA): TGTGCCAGCTCCGAGTCCAGGTTCTATGGCTACACCTTC. As protein: CASSESRFYGYTF.